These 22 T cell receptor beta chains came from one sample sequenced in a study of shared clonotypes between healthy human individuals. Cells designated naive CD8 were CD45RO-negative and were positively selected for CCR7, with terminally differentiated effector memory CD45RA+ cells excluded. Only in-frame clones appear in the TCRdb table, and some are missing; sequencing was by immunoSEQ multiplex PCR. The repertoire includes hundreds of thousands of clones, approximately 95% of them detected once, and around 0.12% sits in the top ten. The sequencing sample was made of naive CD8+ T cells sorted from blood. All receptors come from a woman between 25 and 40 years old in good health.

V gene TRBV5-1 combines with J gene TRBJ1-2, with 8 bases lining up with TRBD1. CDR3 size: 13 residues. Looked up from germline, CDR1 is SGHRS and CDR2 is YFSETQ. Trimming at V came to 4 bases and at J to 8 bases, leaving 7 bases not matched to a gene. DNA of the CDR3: TGCGCCAGCAGCCTAAGGACAGGGACCGGCTACACCTTC. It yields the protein CASSLRTGTGYTF.

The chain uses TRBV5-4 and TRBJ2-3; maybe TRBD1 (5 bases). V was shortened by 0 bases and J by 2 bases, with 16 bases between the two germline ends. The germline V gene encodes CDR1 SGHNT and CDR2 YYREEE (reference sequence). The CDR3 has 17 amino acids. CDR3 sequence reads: CASSLALGALNTDTQYF. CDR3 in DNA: TGTGCCAGCAGCTTGGCTCTAGGGGCCCTGAACACAGATACGCAGTATTTT.

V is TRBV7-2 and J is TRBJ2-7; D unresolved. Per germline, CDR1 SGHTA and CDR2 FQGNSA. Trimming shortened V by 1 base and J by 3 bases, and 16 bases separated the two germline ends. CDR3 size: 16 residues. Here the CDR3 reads CASSLDRWQPIYEQYF. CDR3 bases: TGTGCCAGCAGCTTAGACCGGTGGCAGCCTATCTACGAGCAGTACTTC.

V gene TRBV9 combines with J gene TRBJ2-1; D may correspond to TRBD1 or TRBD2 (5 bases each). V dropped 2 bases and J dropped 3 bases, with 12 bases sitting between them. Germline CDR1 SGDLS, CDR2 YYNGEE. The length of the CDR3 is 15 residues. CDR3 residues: CASSVGGEVYNEQFF. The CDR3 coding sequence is TGTGCCAGCAGCGTTGGGGGAGAGGTCTACAATGAGCAGTTCTTC.

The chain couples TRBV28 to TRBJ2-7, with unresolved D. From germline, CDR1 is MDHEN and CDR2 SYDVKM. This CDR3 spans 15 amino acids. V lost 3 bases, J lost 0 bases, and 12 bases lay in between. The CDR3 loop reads CASSLFTSSSYEQYF. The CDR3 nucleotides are TGTGCCAGCAGTTTGTTCACGTCCTCCTCCTACGAGCAGTACTTC.

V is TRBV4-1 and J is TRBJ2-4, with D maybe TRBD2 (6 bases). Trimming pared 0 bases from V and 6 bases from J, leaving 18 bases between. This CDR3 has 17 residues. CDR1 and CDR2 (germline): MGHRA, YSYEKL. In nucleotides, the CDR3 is TGCGCCAGCAGCCAAGACCCGAGGGAGGTTGTGGGAAACATTCAGTACTTC. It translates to CASSQDPREVVGNIQYF.

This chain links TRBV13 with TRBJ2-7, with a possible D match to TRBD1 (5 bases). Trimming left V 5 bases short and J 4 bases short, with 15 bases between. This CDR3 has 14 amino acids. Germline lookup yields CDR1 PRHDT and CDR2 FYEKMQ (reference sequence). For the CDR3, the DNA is TGTGCCAGCAGCCCCTCACAGGCCATATACGAGCAGTACTTC. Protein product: CASSPSQAIYEQYF.

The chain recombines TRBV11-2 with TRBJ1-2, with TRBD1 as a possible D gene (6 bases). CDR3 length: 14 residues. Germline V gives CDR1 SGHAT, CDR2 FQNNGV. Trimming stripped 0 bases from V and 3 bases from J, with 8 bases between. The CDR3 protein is CASSLEGADYGYTF. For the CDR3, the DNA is TGTGCCAGCAGCTTAGAGGGGGCCGACTATGGCTACACCTTC.

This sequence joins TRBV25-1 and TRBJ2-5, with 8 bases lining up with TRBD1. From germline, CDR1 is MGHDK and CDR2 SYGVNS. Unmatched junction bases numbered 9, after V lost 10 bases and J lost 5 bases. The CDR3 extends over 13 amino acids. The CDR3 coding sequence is TGTGCCACCGAGACAGGGGTACGGGAGACCCAGTACTTC. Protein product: CATETGVRETQYF.

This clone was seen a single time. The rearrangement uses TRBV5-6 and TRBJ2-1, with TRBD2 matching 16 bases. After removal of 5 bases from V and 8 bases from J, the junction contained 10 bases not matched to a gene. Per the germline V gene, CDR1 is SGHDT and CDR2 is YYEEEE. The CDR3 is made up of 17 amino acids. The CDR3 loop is CASSPFPGLAGGDEQFF. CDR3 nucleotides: TGTGCCAGCAGTCCCTTCCCGGGACTAGCGGGAGGGGATGAGCAGTTCTTC. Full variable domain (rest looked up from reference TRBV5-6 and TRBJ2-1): DAGVTQSPTHLIKTRGQQVTLRCSPKSGHDTVSWYQQALGQGPQFIFQYYEEEERQRGNFPDRFSGHQFPNYSSELNVNALLLGDSALYLCASSPFPGLAGGDEQFFGPGTRLTVL.

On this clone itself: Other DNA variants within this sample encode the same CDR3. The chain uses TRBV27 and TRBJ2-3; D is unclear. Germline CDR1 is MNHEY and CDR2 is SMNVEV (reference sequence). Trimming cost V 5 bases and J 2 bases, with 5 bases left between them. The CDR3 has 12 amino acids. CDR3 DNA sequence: TGTGCCAGCAGTCCCCCCACAGATACGCAGTATTTT. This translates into CASSPPTDTQYF.

CDR3 region: CTIKQGYEQYF. CDR3 DNA sequence: TGCACCATTAAACAGGGCTACGAGCAGTACTTC. The rearrangement uses TRBV20-1 and TRBJ2-7; D is possibly TRBD1 (6 bases). This CDR3 contains 11 residues. CDR1 DFQATT and CDR2 SNEGSKA come from the germline V gene (reference sequence).

The chain's CDR3 is CASSPLVEYNEQFF. The DNA for the CDR3 is TGCGCCAGCAGCCCGTTAGTTGAGTACAATGAGCAGTTCTTC. J is TRBJ2-1 and V is TRBV4-1; D is unresolved. CDR1 MGHRA and CDR2 YSYEKL come from the germline V gene. Trimming cost V 4 bases and J 4 bases, with 11 bases left between them. The CDR3 is made up of 14 amino acids.

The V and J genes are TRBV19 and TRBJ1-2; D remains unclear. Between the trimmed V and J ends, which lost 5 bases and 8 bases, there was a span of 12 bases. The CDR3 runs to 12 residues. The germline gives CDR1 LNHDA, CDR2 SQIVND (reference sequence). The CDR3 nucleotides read TGTGCCAGTAGTTCCGGAGGGAACGGCTACACCTTC. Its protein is CASSSGGNGYTF.

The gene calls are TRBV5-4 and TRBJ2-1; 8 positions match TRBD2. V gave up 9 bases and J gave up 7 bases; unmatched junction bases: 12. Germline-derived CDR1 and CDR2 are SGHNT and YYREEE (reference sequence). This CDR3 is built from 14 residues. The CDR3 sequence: CATRTSGLGNEQFF. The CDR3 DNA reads TGTGCCACCCGAACTTCGGGACTAGGGAATGAGCAGTTCTTC.

The CDR3 DNA follows: TGTGCCAGCAGTGAAGGGAACCCAGGGTTTTCGGGGAACACTGAAGCTTTCTTT. It is translated as CASSEGNPGFSGNTEAFF. The chain is built from TRBV6-1 and TRBJ1-1, with D possibly matching TRBD1 (5 bases). This CDR3 is 18 amino acids long. Germline CDR1 reads MNHNS; CDR2 reads SASEGT. Trimming shortened V by 1 base and J by 1 base, and 19 bases separated the two germline ends.

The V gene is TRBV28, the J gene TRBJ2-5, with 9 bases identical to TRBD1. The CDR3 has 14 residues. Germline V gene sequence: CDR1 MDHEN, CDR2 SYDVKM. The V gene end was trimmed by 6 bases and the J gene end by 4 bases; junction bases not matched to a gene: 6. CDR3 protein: CASSFTGGAETQYF. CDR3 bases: TGTGCCAGCAGCTTCACAGGGGGCGCAGAGACCCAGTACTTC.

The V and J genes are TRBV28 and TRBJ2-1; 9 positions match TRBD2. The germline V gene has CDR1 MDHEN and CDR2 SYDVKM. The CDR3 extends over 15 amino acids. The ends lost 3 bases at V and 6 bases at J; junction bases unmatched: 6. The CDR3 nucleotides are TGTGCCAGCAGTTTCTGGCGGGAGGGCCCCAATGAGCAGTTCTTC. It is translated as CASSFWREGPNEQFF.

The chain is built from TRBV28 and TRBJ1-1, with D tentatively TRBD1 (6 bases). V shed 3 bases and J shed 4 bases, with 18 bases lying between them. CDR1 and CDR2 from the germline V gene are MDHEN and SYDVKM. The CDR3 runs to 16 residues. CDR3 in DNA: TGTGCCAGCAGTTTGACGCTACAGGGTATAACCACTGAAGCTTTCTTT. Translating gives CASSLTLQGITTEAFF.

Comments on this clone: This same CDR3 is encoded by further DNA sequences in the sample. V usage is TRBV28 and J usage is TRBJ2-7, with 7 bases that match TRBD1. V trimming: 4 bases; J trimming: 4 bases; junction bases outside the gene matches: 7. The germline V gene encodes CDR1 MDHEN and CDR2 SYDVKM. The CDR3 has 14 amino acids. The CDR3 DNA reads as TGTGCCAGCAGTTCCTGGACAGGCAGTTACGAGCAGTACTTC. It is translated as CASSSWTGSYEQYF.

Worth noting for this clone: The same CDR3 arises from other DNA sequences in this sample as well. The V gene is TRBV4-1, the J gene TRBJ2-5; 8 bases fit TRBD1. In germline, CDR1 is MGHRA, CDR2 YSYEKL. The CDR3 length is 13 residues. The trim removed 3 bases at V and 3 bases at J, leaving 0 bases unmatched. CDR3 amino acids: CASSQDREETQYF. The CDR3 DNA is TGCGCCAGCAGCCAGGACAGGGAAGAGACCCAGTACTTC.

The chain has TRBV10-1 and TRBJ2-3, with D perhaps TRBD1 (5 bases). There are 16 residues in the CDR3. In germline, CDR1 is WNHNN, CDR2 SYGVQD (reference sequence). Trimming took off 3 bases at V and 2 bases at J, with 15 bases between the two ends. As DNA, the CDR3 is TGCGCCAGCAGTGATTTGACAGAGCTCTTCACAGATACGCAGTATTTT. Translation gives CASSDLTELFTDTQYF.